Sequencing of this T cell receptor beta chain was carried out in a study of CD8 T cells in Susac syndrome. After extraction with the RNeasy kit, about 0.5 to 1 ug of the RNA was reverse transcribed using random hexamers. The immunoSEQ assay covered 54 Vbeta and 13 Jbeta segments for CDR3. TCRdb called the immunoSEQ multiplex PCR reads again in MiXCR, with one record for every CDR3 protein. Counted here are about 150,000 distinct CDR3 sequences, 94% occurring once; the ten biggest clones make up 0.2% to 0.25%. The sequenced target, TCR beta, came from blood CD8+ and CD4+ T cells. TEMRA cells were enriched by FACS, while CD8+ and CD4+ T cells were obtained through a negative isolation that was performed magnetically. Germline V gene data show CDR1 as GTSNPN and CDR2 as SVGIG (reference sequence). This CDR3 is built from 16 residues. Trimming took 2 bases from V and 2 from J, leaving 16 bases between them.

Sequenced sample: CD8+ T cells from PBMCs. V is TRBV30 and J is TRBJ1-5; D gene uncertain. This TCR was recovered from a human donor with multiple sclerosis. CDR3 in amino acids: CAWSNSGRWGNQPQHF. The CDR3, as DNA: TGTGCCTGGAGTAACTCAGGTCGATGGGGCAATCAGCCCCAGCATTTT.